This record looks at one TCR beta chain sequence and its context. Its antigen target is currently unknown. These data are taken from a study of T cells expressing NK-cell markers (TCRdb year 2020). Background for the entire study: In sorted CD3+CD56+NKG2C+, CD3+CD56+NKG2C- and CD3+CD56-NKG2C+ T-cell subsets from about eight donors, TCR beta-chain repertoires were profiled. Among the eight sequenced donors, seven were HCMV-seropositive and one was HCMV-seronegative. All eight donors whose samples were sequenced were randomly selected healthy volunteers, three of them men and five women. The libraries were sequenced on Illumina HiSeq 2000/2500, MiSeq or NextSeq, producing 2 x 150 bp reads. What the work shows at the level of the full study, not this receptor alone: In about 6 donors, the dominant CD3+CD56+NKG2C+ clonotypes were found to rank among the top 10 CD8+ clonotypes and to make up roughly 1.0-7.5% of CD8+ T cells. It remained unclear whether the expanded NKG2C-expressing T cell clones were specific for HCMV antigens. Those dominant clonotypes were again the most abundant among CD3+CD56-NKG2C+ cells in a handful of donors, at 28.3-60.1%.

A commercial ELISA kit detecting HCMV-specific IgG in serum was used to determine HCMV serostatus. Ficoll density gradient centrifugation was used to isolate peripheral blood mononuclear cells from blood. The CDR3 runs 14 residues from the cysteine to the phenylalanine. DNA is not recorded here. CDR1 and CDR2 are read off the germline V gene as SGHTA and FQGTGA. These reads were obtained on an Illumina HiSeq 2000. TCR beta cDNA libraries were prepared using 5'RACE template switching, which introduced a universal primer site and unique molecular identifiers. cDNA synthesis was primed from the TCR beta constant segment, followed by two successive PCR amplification steps. The paper's processing steps were these. Reads were demultiplexed and grouped by UMI with MIGEC, and clonotypes were assembled and quantified with MiTCR. Only TCR cDNA sequences supported by at least two reads were kept to exclude erroneous sequences. Downstream repertoire analysis used the tcR package, and clonotypes were matched across fractions by CDR3 nucleotide sequence plus V segment. VDJmatch was used to annotate antigen specificity against VDJdb, with one amino acid substitution in CDR3 permitted. TCRdb reprocessed the public reads and reports one entry per CDR3 protein sequence, without DNA. Clone size and V and J calls follow TCRdb, not the original study. The sample table holds 300,000 or so distinct CDR3 sequences. More than 3.5% of the sample lies in the top ten.

The sequencing sample was made of blood T cells: a sorted CD56 or NKG2C T cell subset, CD4+ or CD8+ T cells, or bulk PBMC T cells (not recorded which). The chain is made from TRBV7-3 and TRBJ2-3; TCRdb indicates TRBD2, and absent DNA this call remains unverified. This TCR derives from a woman aged 18 to 75 in good health. CDR3 region: CASTAGGPGDTQYF.